The text below deals with one TCR beta chain. The V segment lost 5 bases and the J segment 4 bases; nucleotides outside the gene matches: 6. The CDR3 runs 15 residues. Germline V lookup: CDR1 MNHEY, CDR2 SMNVEV (reference sequence). Assay: immunoSEQ multiplex PCR; the TCRdb copy retains only in-frame clones and omits some. Of about 90,000 clones in the sample, approximately 90% were seen once. These data originate in a study of OX40 agonist ivuxolimab in advanced cancers. The receptor was isolated from an adult with an advanced solid tumor such as melanoma, head and neck, liver or kidney cancer. The chain joins TRBV27 to TRBJ2-3, with 10 bases fitting TRBD2. The sequencing here drew on CD4+ or CD8+ T cells sorted from blood, taken in a trial of the OX40 agonist ivuxolimab. The CDR3 sequence is CASSRAGGIADTQYF. Written as DNA, the CDR3 is TGTGCCAGCAGTAGAGCGGGAGGGATCGCAGATACGCAGTATTTT.